A single sample gave rise to the 21 T cell receptor beta chains below, sequenced in a study of blood T cell repertoires in COVID-19. Profiling relied on immunoSEQ multiplex PCR, and the TCRdb table lists in-frame clones only, not all of them. The data hold about 100,000 clones, with more than 75% observed a single time. Sequences were obtained from peripheral blood. These receptors originate from a human donor in a cohort sampled during active COVID-19.

V usage is TRBV19 and J usage is TRBJ2-2, with 9 bases aligning to TRBD1. The CDR3 sequence is 16 residues long. The germline V gene encodes CDR1 LNHDA and CDR2 SQIVND (reference sequence). J gave up 1 base and V 6 bases, and 6 bases lay outside the gene matches. The CDR3 spells CASRDLGQGNTGELFF. The CDR3 DNA reads TGTGCCAGTAGGGATCTGGGACAGGGGAACACCGGGGAGCTGTTTTTT.

This clone was seen a few times. This sequence joins TRBV18 and TRBJ1-2; 8 bases are a match to TRBD1. CDR1 is KGHSH, CDR2 LQKENI, per germline. The CDR3 is made up of 15 amino acids. The V and J ends lost 4 bases and 7 bases, in that order; junction bases with no gene match: 11. The CDR3 DNA is TGTGCCAGCTCACGTATCGGACAGGGTATGACTGGCTACACCTTC. Translation: CASSRIGQGMTGYTF.

This chain joins TRBV23-1 and TRBJ1-5, with D hard to call. TRBV23-1 falls under the ORF class, with uncertain function. Trimming shortened V by 3 bases and J by 2 bases, and 17 bases separated the two germline ends. This CDR3 has 17 residues. CDR3 sequence reads: CASSHPVEALGNQPQHF. For the CDR3, the DNA is TGCGCCAGCAGTCACCCGGTGGAGGCTCTGGGCAATCAGCCCCAGCATTTT.

The V and J genes are TRBV6-6 and TRBJ2-7, with TRBD2 identical over 11 bases. Germline trimming cut 2 bases from V and 5 bases from J; bases unmatched to any gene: 5. The germline V gene has CDR1 MNHNY and CDR2 SVGAGI (reference sequence). The CDR3 covers 15 residues. The CDR3 sequence: CASSYATSGSNEQYF. CDR3 nucleotide sequence: TGTGCCAGCAGTTACGCCACTAGCGGGAGCAACGAGCAGTACTTC.

This clone was seen once. V is TRBV7-2 and J is TRBJ1-2; no firm D call. The V end lost 4 bases, the J end lost 7 bases, and 10 bases lay between the germline ends. The CDR3 totals 12 residues. CDR1 is SGHTA and CDR2 is FQGNSA in the germline V gene. The CDR3 protein is CASSSQIRGYTF. DNA of the CDR3: TGTGCCAGCAGCTCCCAGATCCGTGGCTACACCTTC.

The chain joins TRBV24-1 to TRBJ2-1; no clear D gene. The CDR3 contains 12 residues. The V gene's germline CDR1 is KGHDR and CDR2 SFDVKD. Between the trimmed V and J ends, which lost 6 bases and 6 bases, there was a span of 8 bases. The CDR3, as DNA: TGTGCCACCAGTTGGAGAGGCAATGAGCAGTTCTTC. Protein sequence: CATSWRGNEQFF.

CDR3 sequence: CASSLDRVNSPLHF. The CDR3 nucleotides read TGTGCCAGCAGTCTGGACAGAGTGAATTCACCCCTCCACTTT. This chain joins TRBV5-5 and TRBJ1-6, with a tentative D call TRBD1 (6 bases). This CDR3 spans 14 amino acids. Germline V gene data show CDR1 as SGHKS and CDR2 as YYEKEE (reference sequence). Trimming removed 5 bases from V and 7 bases from J, with 13 bases in between.

This chain connects TRBV29-1 to TRBJ2-1; 10 positions agree with TRBD2. The CDR3 runs 14 residues. The germline V gene has CDR1 SQVTM and CDR2 ANQGSEA. Losses at the gene ends were 5 bases for V and 3 bases for J; bases not matched to a gene: 4. The CDR3 region is CSVSLAGNYNEQFF. The DNA of the CDR3 is TGCAGCGTTTCACTAGCGGGGAACTACAATGAGCAGTTCTTC.

The V call is TRBV27, the J call TRBJ1-4; tentative D call: TRBD1 (5 bases). The CDR3 consists of 17 residues. The V and J ends lost 5 bases and 7 bases respectively, with 23 bases between them. Germline V CDR1 and CDR2: MNHEY, SMNVEV (reference sequence). CDR3 protein: CASSPFVGTGGGEKLFF. The DNA for the CDR3 is TGTGCCAGCAGTCCGTTTGTGGGGACCGGGGGTGGTGAAAAACTGTTTTTT.

The gene calls are TRBV10-1 and TRBJ2-7; D is unclear. Trimming cost V 0 bases and J 5 bases, with 8 bases left between them. Germline lookup yields CDR1 WNHNN and CDR2 SYGVQD (reference sequence). The CDR3 contains 13 residues. The CDR3 bases are TGCGCCAGCAGTGAGTCGGAGTTCGACGAGCAGTACTTC. Protein: CASSESEFDEQYF.

V gene TRBV27 combines with J gene TRBJ1-1, with a weak D call TRBD1 (5 bases). V lost 1 base and J lost 1, with 13 bases in between. CDR3 length: 16 amino acids. Looked up from germline, CDR1 is MNHEY and CDR2 is SMNVEV (reference sequence). CDR3 residues: CASSLLPGSGNTEAFF. CDR3 coding DNA: TGTGCCAGCAGTTTATTACCAGGGTCGGGGAACACTGAAGCTTTCTTT.

The chain is built from TRBV7-2 and TRBJ2-7; TRBD1 might be the D (5 bases). V lost 3 bases to trimming and J lost 6 bases, with 15 bases between them. Germline V gene data show CDR1 as SGHTA and CDR2 as FQGNSA. The length of the CDR3 is 14 residues. Here the CDR3 DNA reads TGTGCCAGCAGCTTTTCCCCAGGGATCGGCGAGCAGTACTTC. Its protein is CASSFSPGIGEQYF.

This sequence joins TRBV9 and TRBJ1-1; D uncertain. Germline V gene sequence: CDR1 SGDLS, CDR2 YYNGEE. The CDR3 consists of 14 residues. V lost 0 bases, J lost 6 bases, and 12 bases lay in between. The CDR3 DNA reads TGTGCCAGCAGCGTAGGAGCGAGTCACGCTGAAGCTTTCTTT. Its translation is CASSVGASHAEAFF.

The chain carries TRBV5-6 and TRBJ2-7, with TRBD2 identical over 11 bases. CDR1 is SGHDT and CDR2 is YYEEEE in the germline V gene. The J segment lost 0 bases and the V segment lost 4 bases, leaving 9 bases of the junction unmatched. The CDR3 runs 17 residues. The CDR3, as DNA: TGTGCCAGCAGCATGGGGACTAGCGGACTTTTCTCCTACGAGCAGTACTTC. Residues: CASSMGTSGLFSYEQYF.

The chain carries TRBV6-5 and TRBJ2-7, with D possibly matching TRBD1 (5 bases). Germline V gene data show CDR1 as MNHEY and CDR2 as SVGAGI. Trimming took off 11 bases at V and 2 bases at J, with 13 bases between the two ends. The CDR3 sequence is 12 residues long. CDR3 in DNA: TGTGCCTTGAACGTAGGGGCCTACGAGCAGTACTTC. Residues: CALNVGAYEQYF.

The chain recombines TRBV29-1 with TRBJ1-1, with D perhaps TRBD1 (5 bases). Germline CDR1 is SQVTM and CDR2 is ANQGSEA. Trimming removed 6 bases at V and 4 bases at J, with 15 bases between. This CDR3 is built from 13 residues. The CDR3 region is CSVGFGGGTEAFF. In DNA, the CDR3 is TGCAGCGTCGGGTTCGGGGGGGGCACTGAAGCTTTCTTT.

J is TRBJ1-2 and V is TRBV19, with D possibly matching TRBD1 (6 bases). From germline, CDR1 is LNHDA and CDR2 SQIVND (reference sequence). V was trimmed by 4 bases and J by 0 bases, leaving 12 bases between them. There are 15 residues in the CDR3. DNA of the CDR3: TGTGCCAGTAGTACCAGGGGTCGATCTAACTATGGCTACACCTTC. Protein: CASSTRGRSNYGYTF.

The chain recombines TRBV24-1 with TRBJ2-3; D may be TRBD1 (7 bases). V lost 3 bases, J lost 5 bases, and 14 bases lay in between. Germline CDR1 is KGHDR and CDR2 is SFDVKD. This CDR3 is built from 15 residues. CDR3 sequence (DNA): TGTGCCACCAGTGATCTCTCAGGGGGGCTAGATACGCAGTATTTT. It translates to CATSDLSGGLDTQYF.

The chain carries TRBV7-2 and TRBJ2-5, with 10 bases identical to TRBD2. Trimming cost V 6 bases and J 6 bases; bases outside gene matches: 10. The CDR3 length is 15 residues. Germline V gene data show CDR1 as SGHTA and CDR2 as FQGNSA. CDR3 coding DNA: TGTGCCAGCAGATCCACTAGCGGGACGCCCAAGACCCAGTACTTC. It yields the protein CASRSTSGTPKTQYF. The full variable domain, with the rest looked up from reference TRBV7-2 and TRBJ2-5, is GAGVSQSPSNKVTEKGKDVELRCDPISGHTALYWYRQSLGQGLEFLIYFQGNSAPDKSGLPSDRFSAERTGGSVSTLTIQRTQQEDSAVYLCASRSTSGTPKTQYFGPGTRLLVL.

CDR3 protein: CASSLALAGVDLTGELFF. CDR3 nucleotides: TGTGCCAGCAGCTTAGCACTAGCGGGAGTTGACCTGACCGGGGAGCTGTTTTTT. This chain connects TRBV11-2 to TRBJ2-2; 11 positions match TRBD2. J lost 5 bases, V lost 1 base, and 9 bases had no gene match. Germline V CDR1 and CDR2: SGHAT, FQNNGV. CDR3 length: 18 amino acids. The entire variable domain, with the rest obtained from reference TRBV11-2 and TRBJ2-2, is as follows: EAGVAQSPRYKIIEKRQSVAFWCNPISGHATLYWYQQILGQGPKLLIQFQNNGVVDDSQLPKDRFSAERLKGVDSTLKIQPAKLEDSAVYLCASSLALAGVDLTGELFFGEGSRLTVL.

The V and J genes are TRBV10-3 and TRBJ1-1; D gene unclear. CDR1 ENHRY and CDR2 SYGVKD come from the germline V gene. The length of the CDR3 is 13 residues. V dropped 6 bases and J dropped 1 base, with 9 bases sitting between them. The CDR3 sequence: CAIRRSENTEAFF. The CDR3 nucleotides read TGTGCCATCAGGAGGTCAGAGAACACTGAAGCTTTCTTT.